This TCR beta chain was captured in a study of cytomegalovirus exposure and HLA in healthy donors. Study information: Of several hundred genotyped donors, approximately 80% clustered with self-reported Caucasian donors.

In the case of this clone: Its antigen is unknown.

The CDR3 is 17 amino acids. V dropped 0 bases and J dropped 4; count of bases not matched to a gene: 5. The germline gives CDR1 MGHRA, CDR2 YSYEKL. General study results and limits: The authors later linked a missense DCLRE1C variant to TCR beta V- and J-gene trimming. The classifier reportedly diagnosed cytomegalovirus status with high specificity and sensitivity. Most TCR sequences were rare, but some public TCRs occurred in many donors.

Both 60 Vbeta primers and 13 Jbeta primers went into the PCR. The repertoire was sequenced with immunoSEQ multiplex PCR; TCRdb's copy has only in-frame clones and lacks some. Of 130,000 or so clones listed, roughly four fifths are singletons. This TCR derives from a man between 18 and 35 years old in good health and CMV-seropositive. Sequencing was carried out using PBMCs. This sequence joins TRBV4-1 and TRBJ1-5; TRBD1 agrees at 11 bases. This CDR3 is CASSQDRTGGANQPQHF. The CDR3 DNA sequence: TGCGCCAGCAGCCAAGATCGGACAGGGGGCGCAAATCAGCCCCAGCATTTT.